This T cell receptor beta chain came from a study of long-term antiretroviral therapy in people with HIV. Regarding the study as a whole: Repertoire composition at all time points was dominated by clones that had expanded before ART. Older ART regimens may have been in use when blood was drawn between about 2004 and 2018. Even long-term ART left TRB diversity below transplant donor controls, despite gains. Repertoires in HIV (unlike those of controls) had narrower CDR3 length ranges.

With regard to this clone: Its antigen is not known.

The libraries were made with immunoSEQ v3.0 at survey level. Clones were sequenced by immunoSEQ multiplex PCR, and TCRdb holds only the in-frame ones, with some missing. The sample contains under 25,000 clones, about 77% of which appear only once. The germline V gene encodes CDR1 SGHTA and CDR2 FQGNSA. Trimming took 1 base from V and 2 from J, leaving 16 bases between them. CDR3 length: 17 amino acids. Sequencing was performed on unsorted PBMCs, taken 0.5 years after starting antiretroviral therapy. V is TRBV7-2 and J is TRBJ2-3; D may be TRBD1 (5 bases). The source is a woman aged 40 to 49 with HIV. Written as DNA, the CDR3 is TGTGCCAGCAGCTTAGAAGGGGTTTTCGTGCACACAGATACGCAGTATTTT. Amino acid sequence: CASSLEGVFVHTDTQYF.